The 5 T cell receptor beta chains in this list originate from one sample, sequenced in a study of a mutant IDH1 vaccine in newly diagnosed glioma. No antigen is known for these receptors. Time point given: week 35, safety follow-up. Vaccination comprised doses that each held 300 ug of mutant IDH1 20-mer peptide, plus topical imiquimod. The table came from immunoSEQ multiplex PCR; TCRdb's copy has only in-frame clones and leaves some out. Found here are some 47,000 clones, approximately 81% of them singletons; the top ten hold 4.5% to 6%. The sample was PBMCs, taken from a glioma patient whose treatment included an IDH1 peptide vaccine. These receptor sequences come from a woman aged 40 to 50 with glioma. Some clones in this sample may be carry-over from other donors' samples.

The V gene is TRBV20-1, the J gene TRBJ1-2, with unresolved D. CDR1 is DFQATT, CDR2 SNEGSKA, per germline (reference sequence). V was shortened by 5 bases and J by 8 bases, with 9 bases between the two germline ends. The CDR3 covers 10 residues. CDR3 in amino acids: CSAYFGGYTF. The DNA of the CDR3 is TGCAGTGCTTACTTTGGCGGCTACACCTTC.

This chain uses TRBV5-1 with TRBJ1-1; D is undetermined. V was pared by 1 base and J by 5 bases, with 9 bases between. Germline V CDR1 and CDR2: SGHRS, YFSETQ. CDR3 length: 13 residues. The CDR3 sequence is CASSLRRYTEAFF. CDR3 nucleotide sequence: TGCGCCAGCAGCTTGAGGAGGTATACTGAAGCTTTCTTT.

The chain joins TRBV6-5 to TRBJ1-5; D gene uncertain. The V and J ends lost 2 bases and 0 bases respectively, with 5 bases between them. The CDR3 has 14 residues. Germline CDR1 reads MNHEY; CDR2 reads SVGAGI. For the CDR3, the DNA is TGTGCCAGCAGTTACAAATATAGCAATCAGCCCCAGCATTTT. It codes for CASSYKYSNQPQHF.

V and J are TRBV7-2 and TRBJ2-6; TRBD2 is a possible D gene (6 bases). CDR3 length: 16 amino acids. The germline V gene has CDR1 SGHTA and CDR2 FQGNSA. The germline V and J ends were trimmed by 0 bases and 3 bases, with 9 bases remaining between them. CDR3 sequence reads: CASSLAAGLGANVLTF. Here the CDR3 DNA reads TGTGCCAGCAGCTTAGCCGCGGGGCTTGGGGCCAACGTCCTGACTTTC.

In this sample, this clone turned up once. V is TRBV28 and J is TRBJ1-5; D is undetermined. Germline loops: CDR1 MDHEN, CDR2 SYDVKM. The CDR3 sequence is 15 residues long. The ends were cut back, 6 bases at V and 4 bases at J, with 16 bases in the middle. CDR3 DNA sequence: TGTGCCAGCAGCTTACGGGCAGTTCGGAATCAGCCCCAGCATTTT. Its protein is CASSLRAVRNQPQHF.